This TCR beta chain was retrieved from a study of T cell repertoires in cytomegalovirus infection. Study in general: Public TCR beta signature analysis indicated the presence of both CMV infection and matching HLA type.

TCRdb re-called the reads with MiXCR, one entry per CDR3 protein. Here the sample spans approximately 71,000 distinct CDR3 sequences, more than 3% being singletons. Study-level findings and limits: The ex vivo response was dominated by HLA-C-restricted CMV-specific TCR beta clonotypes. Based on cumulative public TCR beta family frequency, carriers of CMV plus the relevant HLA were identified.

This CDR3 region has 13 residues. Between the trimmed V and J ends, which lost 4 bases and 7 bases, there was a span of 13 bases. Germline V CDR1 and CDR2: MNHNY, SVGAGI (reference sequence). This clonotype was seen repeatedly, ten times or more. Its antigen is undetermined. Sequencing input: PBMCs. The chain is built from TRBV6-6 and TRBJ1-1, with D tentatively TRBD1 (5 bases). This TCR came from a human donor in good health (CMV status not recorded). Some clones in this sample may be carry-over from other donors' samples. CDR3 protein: CASSSVGDGEAFF. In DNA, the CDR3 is TGTGCCAGCAGTTCCGTGGGGGATGGTGAAGCTTTCTTT.